This record looks at one TCR beta chain sequence and its context. What it recognizes is unknown. Germline CDR1 KGHDR, CDR2 SFDVKD. The CDR3 is 13 residues long. V was pared by 4 bases and J by 1 base, with 5 bases between. Only in-frame clones appear in the TCRdb table, and some are missing; sequencing was by immunoSEQ multiplex PCR. The sample contains tens of thousands of clones, around 80% of which appear only once. This record belongs to a study of vaccination effects on CD4 cells after COVID-19. ViraFEST expansion of antigen-specific CD4+ T cells with viral peptide pools preceded sequencing. Cells that had been cultured for less than eleven days were the source of isolated CD4+ T cells. A PCR test confirmed that the person had SARS-CoV-2 infection between March and December 2020. Stimulation with an HIV-1 Nef peptide pool defined the negative control culture.

V is TRBV24-1 and J is TRBJ2-3; D is undetermined. The sequenced sample was CD4+ T cells from PBMCs cultured with HIV peptides, obtained before COVID-19 vaccination. Subset given: HIV-1 Nef peptide pool negative control/reference culture. The receptor comes from a human donor who had a prior SARS-CoV-2 infection. In nucleotides, the CDR3 is TGTGCCACCAGTGAGCCAGGCACAGATACGCAGTATTTT. It is translated as CATSEPGTDTQYF.